Each of the 32 T cell receptor beta chains below was sequenced from the same sample in a study of T cells in Graves' hyperthyroidism and ophthalmopathy. There were TCR beta CDR3 regions amplified from RNA transcripts. First-round RT-PCR with HTBI primers amplified the TCR CDR3 region. MiXCR was run by TCRdb on the multiplex PCR reads, yielding one entry per CDR3 protein. The sample lists 750,000 to 950,000 distinct CDR3 sequences, 38% occurring once. The source material was blood. The receptors stem from a man between 18 and 29 years old with Graves' hyperthyroidism.

To note about this clonotype: The junction departs from germline at one end; a sequencing error may be responsible. V usage is TRBV10-3 and J usage is TRBJ2-7; 8 positions match TRBD2. The CDR3 totals 16 residues. The germline V gene has CDR1 ENHRY and CDR2 SYGVKD. CDR3 DNA sequence: TGTGCCAGCAGTGAAGATCAAGCGGGAGTCAAGTACGAGCAGTACTTC. The encoded protein is CASSEDQAGVKYEQYF.

As concerns this clonotype: This sequence may be a read error, since a much larger clone differs from it by one base. The V gene is TRBV19, the J gene TRBJ1-5, with unresolved D. V was clipped by 5 bases and J by 6 bases, with 11 bases between them. The CDR3 loop spans 13 amino acids. The V gene's germline CDR1 is LNHDA and CDR2 SQIVND (reference sequence). Here the CDR3 DNA reads TGTGCCAGTAGTCGTACACTCGTTCAGCCCCAGCATTTT. Amino acid sequence: CASSRTLVQPQHF.

This clonotype came up many times. The rearrangement uses TRBV19 and TRBJ1-1; 10 bases are a match to TRBD1. This CDR3 contains 16 residues. Germline CDR1 is LNHDA and CDR2 is SQIVND (reference sequence). J was trimmed by 0 bases and V by 3 bases; bases with no gene match: 4. The CDR3 here is CASSMGTGALNTEAFF. The CDR3 bases are TGTGCCAGTAGTATGGGGACAGGGGCTTTGAACACTGAAGCTTTCTTT.

The V and J genes are TRBV7-3 and TRBJ1-6, with D possibly TRBD1 on 6 matching bases. The germline V and J ends were trimmed by 3 bases and 9 bases, with 24 bases remaining between them. From germline, CDR1 is SGHTA and CDR2 FQGTGA. The CDR3 extends over 18 amino acids. In DNA form, the CDR3 reads TGTGCCAGCAGCTTTACTAGGGCCCCAGGGGCGGCAAGTTCACCCCTCCACTTT. It is translated as CASSFTRAPGAASSPLHF.

CDR3 nucleotides: TGCAGTGCTAGAGTGGGGTGGGGTGACGCTGAAGCTTTCTTT. Its translation: CSARVGWGDAEAFF. V and J are TRBV20-1 and TRBJ1-1; unclear D gene. Trimming took 1 base from V and 6 from J, leaving 15 bases between them. CDR1 DFQATT and CDR2 SNEGSKA come from the germline V gene (reference sequence). The CDR3 covers 14 residues.

The chain joins TRBV24-1 to TRBJ1-1; 8 bases line up with TRBD1. The CDR3 spans 17 residues. Trimming took 4 bases from V and 0 from J; bases not matched to a gene: 9. Germline V gene lookup returns CDR1 KGHDR and CDR2 SFDVKD. CDR3 sequence reads: CATSDTGQGHMNTEAFF. In nucleotides, the CDR3 is TGTGCCACCAGTGACACTGGACAGGGTCACATGAACACTGAAGCTTTCTTT.

A few counts support this clonotype. V usage is TRBV4-1 and J usage is TRBJ2-5, with TRBD1 as a possible D gene (6 bases). This CDR3 is built from 15 residues. V lost 1 base, J lost 1 base, and 10 bases lay in between. Germline V gives CDR1 MGHRA, CDR2 YSYEKL. The CDR3 DNA is TGCGCCAGCAGCCAAGTCGTCAGGGGCCAAGAGACCCAGTACTTC. Its protein product is CASSQVVRGQETQYF.

This chain connects TRBV20-1 to TRBJ2-6, with TRBD1 as a possible D gene (7 bases). V lost 6 bases and J lost 16, with 13 bases in between. This CDR3 is 10 amino acids long. The germline gives CDR1 DFQATT, CDR2 SNEGSKA (reference sequence). The CDR3: CSARGVGLTF. CDR3 nucleotide sequence: TGCAGTGCCAGGGGGGTCGGACTGACTTTC.

This clonotype has at least ten counts. The genes are TRBV4-3 and TRBJ1-1, with 7 bases aligning to TRBD1. CDR1 is LGHNA, CDR2 YSLEER, per germline. With V trimmed by 6 bases and J by 3 bases, 7 bases remained unmatched. The CDR3 totals 14 residues. The CDR3 sequence: CASRPDREHTEAFF. CDR3 sequence (DNA): TGCGCCAGCAGGCCCGACAGGGAGCACACTGAAGCTTTCTTT.

This rearrangement joins TRBV7-2 to TRBJ1-2; D call uncertain. V was clipped by 5 bases and J by 9 bases, with 13 bases between them. The V gene's germline CDR1 is SGHTA and CDR2 FQGNSA. The CDR3 has 12 amino acids. CDR3 sequence (DNA): TGTGCCAGCAGCCGGGAGGTCGGGAGCTACACCTTC. It specifies CASSREVGSYTF.

This clonotype was seen repeatedly, ten times or more. An end of the junction does not agree with germline; a read error may underlie this. The J gene is TRBJ2-5, the V gene TRBV6-5, with TRBD2 as a possible D gene (5 bases). This CDR3 comprises 14 residues. Germline V gene data show CDR1 as MNHEY and CDR2 as SVGAGI. The chain's CDR3 is CASSTLAGQATQYF. CDR3 nucleotides: TGTGCCAGCAGTACTCTAGCAGGTCAAGCGACCCAGTACTTC.

This clonotype was counted a few times. The chain uses TRBV7-9 and TRBJ1-4; weak D call: TRBD1 (5 bases). The germline gives CDR1 SEHNR, CDR2 FQNEAQ (reference sequence). CDR3 length: 16 residues. Between the trimmed V and J ends, which lost 5 bases and 3 bases, there was a span of 16 bases. CDR3 DNA sequence: TGTGCCAGCAGCCGTCGGGAGGGGCCGTCTAATGAAAAACTGTTTTTT. Translating it yields CASSRREGPSNEKLFF.

This chain links TRBV9 with TRBJ2-7, with 8 bases fitting TRBD2. V trimming: 1 base; J trimming: 1 base; junction bases outside the gene matches: 4. This CDR3 contains 15 residues. Germline V gene lookup returns CDR1 SGDLS and CDR2 YYNGEE. The CDR3 DNA reads TGTGCCAGCAGCGTAACTAGCGGACTGTCCTACGAGCAGTACTTC. This encodes CASSVTSGLSYEQYF.

V is TRBV10-3 and J is TRBJ2-6; TRBD1 is a possible D gene (6 bases). CDR1 is ENHRY, CDR2 SYGVKD, per germline. CDR3 size: 18 residues. V was clipped by 10 bases and J by 0 bases, with 22 bases between them. The DNA for the CDR3 is TGTGCCAGCAGCCAAGGACAGATGGAGAGCTCTGGGGCCAACGTCCTGACTTTC. As protein: CASSQGQMESSGANVLTF.

The genes are TRBV20-1 and TRBJ1-2; the D gene is possibly TRBD1 (5 bases). The V end lost 1 base, the J end lost 2 bases, and 14 bases lay between the germline ends. Germline V gene sequence: CDR1 DFQATT, CDR2 SNEGSKA (reference sequence). The CDR3 has 15 residues. CDR3 sequence reads: CSARATTGNNYGYTF. The CDR3 coding sequence is TGCAGTGCTAGAGCGACCACAGGAAACAACTATGGCTACACCTTC.

The chain carries TRBV6-5 and TRBJ1-6; weak D call: TRBD1 (6 bases). With 7 bases removed from V and 3 bases from J, the gap between germline ends came to 16 bases. The CDR3 spans 16 residues. The germline CDR1 and CDR2 sequences are MNHEY and SVGAGI. CDR3 region: CASMETGFYYNSPLHF. In DNA form, the CDR3 reads TGTGCCAGCATGGAGACAGGATTCTACTATAATTCACCCCTCCACTTT.

This clonotype has more than one count but fewer than ten. The chain links TRBV12-3 or TRBV12-4 to TRBJ1-4, with D tentatively TRBD1 (6 bases). V gave up 7 bases and J gave up 2 bases, with 11 bases separating them. CDR3 length: 14 amino acids. CDR3 protein: CASKGGLTNEKLFF. Written as DNA, the CDR3 is TGTGCCAGCAAGGGGGGATTGACTAATGAAAAACTGTTTTTT.

V is TRBV5-6 and J is TRBJ1-1; possible D gene TRBD1, 6 bases. The CDR3 is 13 amino acids. The V gene lost 4 bases and the J gene lost 4 bases, with 11 bases spanning the gap. Germline values: CDR1 SGHDT, CDR2 YYEEEE. The CDR3 loop is CASSHGGPTEAFF. CDR3 coding DNA: TGTGCCAGCAGCCACGGGGGGCCCACTGAAGCTTTCTTT.

DNA of the CDR3: TGCAGTGCTGGCGATTGGGGGGAAGGCGAAAAACTGTTTTTT. Protein: CSAGDWGEGEKLFF. This sequence joins TRBV20-1 and TRBJ1-4, with D perhaps TRBD1 (5 bases). Germline lookup yields CDR1 DFQATT and CDR2 SNEGSKA (reference sequence). The CDR3 loop spans 14 amino acids. Trimming cost V 5 bases and J 8 bases, with 18 bases left between them.

This chain joins TRBV5-1 and TRBJ2-2, with D maybe TRBD2 (6 bases). This CDR3 spans 16 amino acids. V dropped 2 bases and J dropped 3 bases, with 14 bases sitting between them. Per the germline V gene, CDR1 is SGHRS and CDR2 is YFSETQ. CDR3 nucleotides: TGCGCCAGCAGCTTTAGGGAGACTAGAGACACCGGGGAGCTGTTTTTT. Amino acids: CASSFRETRDTGELFF.

This clonotype was seen repeatedly, ten times or more. The chain links TRBV10-3 to TRBJ2-7; D might be TRBD1 (6 bases). The CDR3 sequence is 14 residues long. Trimming removed 2 bases from V and 4 bases from J, with 12 bases in between. From germline, CDR1 is ENHRY and CDR2 SYGVKD. The CDR3 DNA reads TGTGCCATCAGTGAGCTTGGACAGACATACGAGCAGTACTTC. It is translated as CAISELGQTYEQYF.

This clonotype was counted many times. The chain employs TRBV7-8 and TRBJ1-4, with 7 bases matching TRBD1. The V gene's germline CDR1 is SGHVS and CDR2 FQNEAQ. The trim removed 1 base at V and 6 bases at J, leaving 5 bases unmatched. This CDR3 comprises 15 residues. The CDR3 region has the DNA TGTGCCAGCAGCTTAGTAGTTACAGGGGATGAAAAACTGTTTTTT. Encoded protein: CASSLVVTGDEKLFF.

This chain joins TRBV5-1 and TRBJ1-1; tentatively, D is TRBD1 (5 bases). CDR1 and CDR2 from the germline V gene are SGHRS and YFSETQ. CDR3 size: 15 residues. V lost 3 bases and J lost 0, with 12 bases in between. The CDR3 sequence is CASSSGRRLNTEAFF. The DNA of the CDR3 is TGCGCCAGCAGCTCGGGACGGCGGTTGAACACTGAAGCTTTCTTT.

This clonotype came up many times. At one end the junction does not follow the germline gene, possibly because of a read error. The V gene is TRBV6-5, the J gene TRBJ1-1; a possible D gene is TRBD1 (5 bases). This CDR3 is built from 14 residues. Germline CDR1 and CDR2: MNHEY and SVGAGI. The DNA for the CDR3 is TGCGCCAGCAGCTATGGGGGGGAGAACACTGAAGCTTTCTTT. This sequence encodes CASSYGGENTEAFF.

Regarding this clonotype: One end of the junction is discordant with germline, which a read error may explain. V is TRBV20-1 and J is TRBJ1-1, with D perhaps matching TRBD1 (5 bases). The CDR3 contains 15 residues. The V gene's germline CDR1 is DFQATT and CDR2 SNEGSKA (reference sequence). The CDR3 region is CSAGDPGTPRTEAFF. For the CDR3, the DNA is TGCAGTGCTGGAGACCCCGGGACCCCAAGGACTGAAGCTTTCTTT.

The chain joins TRBV7-9 to TRBJ2-7, with unresolved D. This CDR3 has 13 amino acids. With 3 bases removed from V and 8 bases from J, the gap between germline ends came to 14 bases. Germline loops: CDR1 SEHNR, CDR2 FQNEAQ (reference sequence). The CDR3 bases are TGTGCCAGCAGCTTTTTTGACCAGAGGAAGCAGTACTTC. Its protein product is CASSFFDQRKQYF. The variable domain in full, with the rest retrieved from reference TRBV7-9 and TRBJ2-7, is DTGVSQNPRHKITKRGQNVTFRCDPISEHNRLYWYRQTLGQGPEFLTYFQNEAQLEKSRLLSDRFSAERPKGSFSTLEIQRTEQGDSAMYLCASSFFDQRKQYFGPGTRLTVT.

This chain connects TRBV15 to TRBJ1-5; no reliable D call. Trimming cost V 3 bases and J 7 bases, with 19 bases left between them. Germline assignment: CDR1 LNHNV and CDR2 YYDKDF (reference sequence). CDR3 size: 16 residues. CDR3 nucleotide sequence: TGTGCCACCAGCAGCAAGCAACCCGGGGTGGACCAGCCCCAGCATTTT. Its protein is CATSSKQPGVDQPQHF.

The V and J genes are TRBV10-3 and TRBJ1-6; 9 bases line up with TRBD1. The CDR3 consists of 15 residues. Trimming took 10 bases from V and 10 from J; bases not matched to a gene: 14. Looked up from germline, CDR1 is ENHRY and CDR2 is SYGVKD. Here the CDR3 reads CASSSPGQGKSPLHF. CDR3 coding DNA: TGTGCCAGCAGCTCTCCGGGACAGGGTAAATCACCCCTCCACTTT.

In its sample, this clonotype was seen many times. The genes are TRBV20-1 and TRBJ1-5; weak D call: TRBD1 (6 bases). Germline CDR1 is DFQATT and CDR2 is SNEGSKA (reference sequence). CDR3 length: 15 residues. V was clipped by 6 bases and J by 2 bases, with 17 bases between them. CDR3 in DNA: TGCAGTGCCGACGAACAGGGTGGGGGCAATCAGCCCCAGCATTTT. Protein product: CSADEQGGGNQPQHF.

The chain joins TRBV7-3 to TRBJ1-6; D remains unclear. The V gene's germline CDR1 is SGHTA and CDR2 FQGTGA. The CDR3 spans 12 residues. The V end lost 7 bases, the J end lost 9 bases, and 10 bases lay between the germline ends. The CDR3 region is CASTRMGSPLHF. DNA of the CDR3: TGTGCCAGCACCCGAATGGGTTCACCCCTCCACTTT.

This clonotype was seen repeatedly, ten times or more. The chain is built from TRBV29-1 and TRBJ2-7, with D possibly called TRBD1 or TRBD2 (6 bases each). The CDR3 consists of 16 residues. Trimming removed 3 bases at V and 0 bases at J, with 18 bases between. The germline V gene encodes CDR1 SQVTM and CDR2 ANQGSEA. The CDR3 nucleotides read TGCAGCGTTGAGAAGTTAGAACAGGGAGGCTCCTACGAGCAGTACTTC. It codes for CSVEKLEQGGSYEQYF.

This clonotype was seen at least ten times. The chain carries TRBV7-9 and TRBJ2-7; the D is unclear. Deletions cut 5 bases from V and 6 bases from J, with 8 bases between. Germline V gene data show CDR1 as SEHNR and CDR2 as FQNEAQ (reference sequence). CDR3 length: 11 residues. The CDR3 loop reads CASSPVGEQYF. CDR3 nucleotide sequence: TGTGCCAGCAGCCCCGTAGGCGAGCAGTACTTC.